This T cell receptor beta chain was identified in a study of OX40 agonist ivuxolimab in advanced cancers. Regarding the study in general: Ivuxolimab, which targeted the costimulatory receptor OX40 (CD134), was an agonistic, fully human IgG2 monoclonal antibody. The paper covers the monotherapy dose-escalation part of the phase I ivuxolimab trial, which included N of about 50 patients. Prior anti-PD-1, anti-PD-L1 or anti-CTLA-4 therapy was permitted, and checkpoint inhibitors had been received by 40% to 50% of dose-escalation patients. The purpose of peripheral TCRbeta sequencing was to test whether ivuxolimab changed TCR sequence diversity and led to clonal T-cell expansion. Partial responses occurred in three dose-escalation patients, of whom one had hepatocellular carcinoma and two had cutaneous melanoma. In the dose-escalation cohort, 65% to 90% of patients were male, and the mean age was around 60 years, with a range of roughly 23 to 85. Intravenous ivuxolimab was administered to patients every 2 weeks at six dose levels: 0.01, 0.1, 0.3, 1.5, 3 and 10 mg/kg. Among the 52 dose-escalation patients, roughly 20 had hepatocellular carcinoma, approximately 15 melanoma, 9 renal cell carcinoma and 9 head and neck cancer. General findings and caveats noted by the study authors: Low levels of normalized T-cell clonal expansion were also shown by some nonresponding patients. On average, CD8+ T cells showed more expanded clones than CD4+ T cells after ivuxolimab. Clonal expansion of both CD4+ and CD8+ blood T cells was observed from baseline to week 6 at doses 0.1 to 3.0 mg/kg. Partial responders in the 0.1-3.0 mg/kg groups had among the lowest normalized peripheral clonal expansion, especially among CD8+ T cells. Which antigens the clonally expanded peripheral T cells were specific for was not determined.

This clone was detected once. Its antigen specificity is not known. Base qualities are not recorded, but no much larger clone differs from it by a single base. To sequence the TCRbeta CDR3 region, genomic DNA was isolated from the sorted cells. The immunoSEQ Assay was used to sequence the TCRbeta CDR3 regions. This is the immuneACCESS table as TCRdb keeps it, with only in-frame sequences that have V and J called. A part of the clones is gone; compared with another copy, unresolved V genes explain less than half, and the rest is unexplained. The sample table records about 73,000 clones; about 90% of these occur just once. Clones ranked in the top ten supply roughly 0.56% of the sample. The trial excluded patients who had a history of autoimmune disease or who were on systemic immunosuppression. Peripheral blood for TCR sequencing was drawn from every dose cohort at baseline, at cycle 4 day 1 and at cycle 7 day 1. Samples were obtained from an open-label, multicenter, first-in-human phase I dose-escalation trial of ivuxolimab. Adults with locally advanced or metastatic melanoma, renal cell, hepatocellular, or head and neck squamous cell carcinoma were enrolled in the trial. Before TCR sequencing, CD4+ T cells and CD8+ T cells were sorted from peripheral blood as separate populations.

The TCR originated in an adult with an advanced solid tumor such as melanoma, head and neck, liver or kidney cancer. The specimen comprised CD4+ or CD8+ T cells sorted from blood, sampled in a trial of the OX40 agonist ivuxolimab.

The sequence in DNA is TGTGCCAGCAGCTTAGGGGTCAGGGTCGGGACAGATACGCAGTATTTT. Its protein reads: CASSLGVRVGTDTQYF. The chain is assembled from TRBV11-3 and TRBJ2-3; TRBD1 is possibly the D segment (5 matching bases). V was cut back by 1 base and J by 3 bases, leaving a gap of 14 bases between them. From the germline V gene, CDR1 is SGHNT and CDR2 is YENEEA. From the cysteine up to the phenylalanine, the CDR3 has a length of 16 residues. The only DNA kept is the CDR3, 48 bases in frame from the first base. Reference TRBV11-3 and TRBJ2-3 genes cover what lies past the CDR3, so the full variable domain is EAGVVQSPRYKIIEKKQPVAFWCNPISGHNTLYWYLQNLGQGPELLIRYENEEAVDDSQLPKDRFSAERLKGVDSTLKIQPAELGDSAVYLCASSLGVRVGTDTQYFGPGTRLTVL.